The entry below describes one TCR beta chain. A UMI-labeled 5' RACE approach was the method that produced the TCR beta libraries. One entry per CDR3 protein, without DNA, is what TCRdb gives after re-calling the 5' RACE reads. Its table lists under 13,000 distinct CDR3 sequences. The authors drew RNA from duplicate vials of under 170,000 sorted CD8+ T cells per subset. These data belong to a study of human CD8 memory T cell subsets. The CDR3 extends over 15 amino acids. CDR1 and CDR2 from the germline V gene are SQVTM and ANQGSEA. The chain joins TRBV29-1 to TRBJ2-2; TCRdb designates TRBD1, a call that cannot be tested without DNA. This clonotype originated in a human donor in good health. The sequenced material came from CD8+ T cells from PBMCs. The CDR3 sequence: CSVEGGTGLTGELFF.